These 4 T cell receptor beta chains were sequenced from one sample in a study of neoadjuvant nivolumab and ipilimumab in lung cancer. Data came from immunoSEQ multiplex PCR; TCRdb stores just in-frame clones and leaves some out. The sample records about 38,000 clones, approximately 92% being singletons. The material sequenced was peripheral blood, taken before neoadjuvant nivolumab, alone or with ipilimumab. The receptors shown here come from an adult with non-small cell lung cancer.

The chain is built from TRBV7-9 and TRBJ1-3; 9 bases match TRBD1. Germline V lookup: CDR1 SEHNR, CDR2 FQNEAQ (reference sequence). There are 14 residues in the CDR3. V shed 5 bases and J 4 bases; nucleotides not matched to a gene: 3. Here the CDR3 reads CASSAGTGGNTIYF. In DNA, the CDR3 is TGTGCCAGCAGCGCCGGGACAGGGGGAAACACCATATATTTT. The variable domain in full, with the rest retrieved from reference TRBV7-9 and TRBJ1-3, is DTGVSQNPRHKITKRGQNVTFRCDPISEHNRLYWYRQTLGQGPEFLTYFQNEAQLEKSRLLSDRFSAERPKGSFSTLEIQRTEQGDSAMYLCASSAGTGGNTIYFGEGSWLTVV.

The V call is TRBV2, the J call TRBJ2-7; 9 positions match TRBD1. This CDR3 is 14 amino acids long. J was trimmed by 2 bases and V by 6 bases; bases with no gene match: 5. Germline lookup yields CDR1 SNHLY and CDR2 FYNNEI. CDR3 sequence (DNA): TGTGCCAGCAGCCCGGGACAGGGCGCCTACGAGCAGTACTTC. Its translation is CASSPGQGAYEQYF.

This clone was counted a single time. This sequence joins TRBV18 and TRBJ2-1, with TRBD2 identical over 16 bases. The CDR3 has 20 amino acids. The ends lost 4 bases at V and 9 bases at J; junction bases unmatched: 18. Germline loops: CDR1 KGHSH, CDR2 LQKENI. CDR3: CASSQFLIPGTSGRAFEQFF. In nucleotides, the CDR3 is TGTGCCAGCTCACAGTTTTTAATCCCCGGGACTAGCGGGAGGGCCTTTGAGCAGTTCTTC.

The V call is TRBV15, the J call TRBJ2-7; 7 bases line up with TRBD1. The CDR3 covers 14 residues. In germline, CDR1 is LNHNV, CDR2 YYDKDF (reference sequence). The ends lost 3 bases at V and 6 bases at J; junction bases unmatched: 8. The CDR3 reads CATSRGTAVGEQYF. CDR3 sequence (DNA): TGTGCCACCAGCAGGGGGACAGCGGTCGGCGAGCAGTACTTC.